This T cell receptor (beta chain) was identified in a study of T cells in Graves' hyperthyroidism and ophthalmopathy. Authors of the study amplified TCR beta CDR3 regions from RNA transcripts. During a first-round RT-PCR of the TCR CDR3, the HTBI primer set was used. TCRdb re-called the multiplex PCR reads through MiXCR, storing one row per CDR3 protein. The sample yields approximately 690,000 distinct CDR3 sequences, less than 25% seen once. The length of the CDR3 is 16 residues. V lost 4 bases to trimming and J lost 2 bases; unmatched junction nucleotides: 3. Per germline, CDR1 SEHNR and CDR2 FQNEAQ (reference sequence). The authors took PBMCs from roughly 9.5 ml fresh peripheral blood.

This receptor was identified in a man aged 25 to 45 with Graves' ophthalmopathy. The chain employs TRBV7-9 and TRBJ1-5; 12 positions agree with TRBD1. Sequencing was done on a sample of blood. As DNA, the CDR3 is TGTGCCAGCAGCTGGGGGACAGGGGGCCGCAATCAGCCCCAGCATTTT. Translation gives CASSWGTGGRNQPQHF.